This T cell receptor beta chain was recorded in a study of blood T cells in healthy people across ages. Germline V gene sequence: CDR1 SGHRS, CDR2 YFSETQ. With V trimmed by 4 bases and J by 3 bases, 7 bases remained unmatched. This CDR3 is 15 amino acids long. Sample-barcoded 5' priming and a J-beta primer mix drove a second PCR of roughly 6 to 12 cycles. A single record per CDR3 protein comes from TCRdb applying MiXCR to the 5' RACE reads. The data show about 650,000 distinct CDR3 sequences, with over 40% seen just once and roughly 12% held by the top ten. This clonotype has ten or more counts. This chain joins TRBV5-1 and TRBJ2-1; 7 nucleotides line up with TRBD2. The specimen sequenced was blood. The clonotype was recovered from a woman of 80 years or more in good health. The CDR3 here is CASSAQGGYYNEQFF. The DNA of the CDR3 is TGCGCCAGCAGCGCCCAGGGAGGGTACTACAATGAGCAGTTCTTC.